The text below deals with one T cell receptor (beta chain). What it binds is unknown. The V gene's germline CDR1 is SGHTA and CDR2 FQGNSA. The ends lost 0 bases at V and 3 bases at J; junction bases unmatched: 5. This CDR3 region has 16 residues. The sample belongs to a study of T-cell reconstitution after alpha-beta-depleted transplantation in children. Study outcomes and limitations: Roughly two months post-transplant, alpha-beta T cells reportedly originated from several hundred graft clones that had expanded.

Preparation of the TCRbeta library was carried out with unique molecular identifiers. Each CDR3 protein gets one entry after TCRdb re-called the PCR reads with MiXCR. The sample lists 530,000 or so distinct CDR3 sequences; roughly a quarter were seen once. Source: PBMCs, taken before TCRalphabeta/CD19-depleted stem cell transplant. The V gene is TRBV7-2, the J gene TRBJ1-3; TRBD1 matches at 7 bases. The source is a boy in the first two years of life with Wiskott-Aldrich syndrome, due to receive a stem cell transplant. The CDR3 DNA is TGTGCCAGCAGCTTAGCAAGCAGGGGGAATGGAAACACCATATATTTT. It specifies CASSLASRGNGNTIYF.